The rows below give T cell receptor beta chains drawn from one sample of a study of identifying expanded T cells in peripheral blood. TCRdb keeps only in-frame clones here, not all; method: immunoSEQ multiplex PCR. The sample carries about 53,000 clones, around 83% recorded once. Sample: blood. These receptors originate from a person between 18 and 69 years old in good health. Each CDR3 is given without its conserved first and last residue.

V: TRBV19
J: TRBJ2-1
CDR3: ASSSPRPTAASSNEQF

V: TRBV7-8
J: TRBJ2-2
CDR3: ASSLAQRVLNTGELF

V: TRBV11-2
J: TRBJ2-7
CDR3: ASRPGQDGRVEQY

V: TRBV10-2
J: TRBJ2-6
CDR3: ASSLPGLGLSGANVLT

V: TRBV7-9
J: TRBJ2-3
CDR3: ASSLGASGGTDTQY

V: TRBV19
J: TRBJ2-5
CDR3: ASSIQTGQETQY

V: TRBV6-5
J: TRBJ2-3
CDR3: ASSLLAGGRDTQY

V: TRBV5-1
J: TRBJ1-2
CDR3: ASTKTGVGYGYT

V: TRBV5-4
J: TRBJ1-1
CDR3: ASSLPGTEAF

V: TRBV18
J: TRBJ1-1
CDR3: ASSPQGANTEAF

V: TRBV11-2
J: TRBJ2-2
CDR3: ASSLVVAGELF

V: TRBV6-5
J: TRBJ2-3
CDR3: ASSSATGIDTQY

V: TRBV12-5
J: TRBJ1-1
CDR3: ASALQGASTEAF

V: TRBV6-1
J: TRBJ1-6
CDR3: ASSERQALGSPLH

V: TRBV5-1
J: TRBJ1-2
CDR3: ASTISAGAGGYT

V: TRBV27
J: TRBJ2-1
CDR3: ASSLQANWGEQF

V: TRBV19
J: TRBJ1-1
CDR3: ASNPNPGAEAF

V: TRBV9
J: TRBJ2-1
CDR3: ASSVTSGKNEQF

V: TRBV11-2
J: TRBJ1-6
CDR3: ASSSTDADYNSPLH

V: TRBV25-1
J: TRBJ2-1
CDR3: ASSATGNVNDEQF

V: TRBV7-6
J: TRBJ2-5
CDR3: ASSESRGRGWETQY

V: TRBV2
J: TRBJ1-1
CDR3: ASSEEGDTEAF

V: TRBV7-9
J: TRBJ2-1
CDR3: ASSQRTGAYNEQF